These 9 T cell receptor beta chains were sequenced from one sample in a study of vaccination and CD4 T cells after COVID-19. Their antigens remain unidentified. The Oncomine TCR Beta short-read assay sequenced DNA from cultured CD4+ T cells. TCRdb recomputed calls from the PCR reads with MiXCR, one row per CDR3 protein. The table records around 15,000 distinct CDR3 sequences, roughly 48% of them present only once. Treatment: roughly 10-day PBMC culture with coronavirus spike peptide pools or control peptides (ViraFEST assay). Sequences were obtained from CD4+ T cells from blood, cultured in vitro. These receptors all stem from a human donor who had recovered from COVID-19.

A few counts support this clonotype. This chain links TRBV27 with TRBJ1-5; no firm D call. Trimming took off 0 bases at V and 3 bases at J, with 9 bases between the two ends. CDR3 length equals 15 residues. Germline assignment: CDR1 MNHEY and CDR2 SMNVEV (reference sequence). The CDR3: CASSLSRTINQPQHF. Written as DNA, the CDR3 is TGTGCCAGCAGTTTATCGCGGACGATCAATCAGCCCCAGCATTTT.

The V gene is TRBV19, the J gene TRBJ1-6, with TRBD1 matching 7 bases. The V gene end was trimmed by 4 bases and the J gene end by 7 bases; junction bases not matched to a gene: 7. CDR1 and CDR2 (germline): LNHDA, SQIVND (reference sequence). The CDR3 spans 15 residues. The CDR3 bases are TGTGCCAGTAGTACGGGACAGCTTCAGAATTCACCCCTCCACTTT. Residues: CASSTGQLQNSPLHF.

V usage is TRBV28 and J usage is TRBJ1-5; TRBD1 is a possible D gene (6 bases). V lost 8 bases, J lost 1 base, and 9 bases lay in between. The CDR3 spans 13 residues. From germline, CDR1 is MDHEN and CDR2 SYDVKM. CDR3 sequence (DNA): TGTGCCAGCGGGGGGCAGAGCAATCAGCCCCAGCATTTT. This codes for CASGGQSNQPQHF.

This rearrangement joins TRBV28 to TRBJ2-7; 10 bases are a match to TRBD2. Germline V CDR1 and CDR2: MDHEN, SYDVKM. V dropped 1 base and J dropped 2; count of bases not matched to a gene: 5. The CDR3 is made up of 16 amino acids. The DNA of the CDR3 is TGTGCCAGCAGTTTATTGACTAGCGGGTTTACCTACGAGCAGTACTTC. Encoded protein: CASSLLTSGFTYEQYF.

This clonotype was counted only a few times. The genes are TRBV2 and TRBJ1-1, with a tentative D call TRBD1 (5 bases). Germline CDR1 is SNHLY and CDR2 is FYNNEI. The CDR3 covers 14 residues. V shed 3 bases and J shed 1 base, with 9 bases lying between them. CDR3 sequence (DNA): TGTGCCAGCAGTGACCGCGGGGGGAACACTGAAGCTTTCTTT. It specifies CASSDRGGNTEAFF.

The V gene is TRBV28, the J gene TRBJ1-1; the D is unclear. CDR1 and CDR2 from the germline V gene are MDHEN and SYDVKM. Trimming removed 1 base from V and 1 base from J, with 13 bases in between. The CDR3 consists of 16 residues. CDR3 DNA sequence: TGTGCCAGCAGTTTATACGGCCCGAGACAGAACACTGAAGCTTTCTTT. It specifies CASSLYGPRQNTEAFF. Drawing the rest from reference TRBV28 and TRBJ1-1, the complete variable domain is DVKVTQSSRYLVKRTGEKVFLECVQDMDHENMFWYRQDPGLGLRLIYFSYDVKMKEKGDIPEGYSVSREKKERFSLILESASTNQTSMYLCASSLYGPRQNTEAFFGQGTRLTVV.

The CDR3 is CASSLDPYSNQPQHF. The CDR3 nucleotides are TGTGCCAGCAGTCTGGACCCATATAGCAATCAGCCCCAGCATTTT. The gene calls are TRBV27 and TRBJ1-5; no clear D gene. This CDR3 spans 15 amino acids. Germline V gene data show CDR1 as MNHEY and CDR2 as SMNVEV (reference sequence). V was pared by 5 bases and J by 0 bases, with 11 bases between.

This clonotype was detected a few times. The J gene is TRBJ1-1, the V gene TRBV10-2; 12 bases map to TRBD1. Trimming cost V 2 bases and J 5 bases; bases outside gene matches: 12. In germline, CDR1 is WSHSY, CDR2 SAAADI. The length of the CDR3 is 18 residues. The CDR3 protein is CASSERSGTGGYWTEAFF. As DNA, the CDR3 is TGCGCCAGCAGTGAGAGATCCGGGACAGGGGGCTATTGGACTGAAGCTTTCTTT.

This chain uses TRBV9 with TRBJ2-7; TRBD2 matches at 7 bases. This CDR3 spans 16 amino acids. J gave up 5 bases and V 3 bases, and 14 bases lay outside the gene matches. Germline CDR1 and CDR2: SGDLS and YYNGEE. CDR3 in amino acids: CASSAKRGGHWDEQYF. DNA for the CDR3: TGTGCCAGCAGCGCAAAGCGGGGAGGGCATTGGGACGAGCAGTACTTC.